The present T cell receptor beta chain was sequenced within a study of human T cells and chemical hapten exposure. Study background: Patients, chiefly female, had alopecia areata, totalis or universalis.

Time point of the sample: patch test 1, 2 weeks after DPC sensitization. Treatment indicated: therapeutic diphenylcyclopropenone sensitization with weekly scalp DPC. The study extracted total RNA from unfractionated whole blood. MiXCR, applied by TCRdb to the RACE reads, yields one record per CDR3 protein. Of roughly 200,000 distinct CDR3 sequences in the sample, 20% to 25% were seen once. This clonotype was counted only a few times. The length of the CDR3 is 15 residues. Between the trimmed V and J ends, which lost 2 bases and 13 bases, there was a span of 20 bases. Looked up from germline, CDR1 is MDHEN and CDR2 is SYDVKM.

This chain uses TRBV28 with TRBJ1-4; no firm D call. The sequencing here drew on whole blood, taken in connection with sensitization to the hapten diphenylcyclopropenone (DPC). The TCR comes from a woman between 50 and 59 years old with alopecia areata. Some clones in this sample may be carry-over from other donors' samples. The CDR3 reads CASSLDLRLASRLFF. In nucleotides, the CDR3 is TGTGCCAGCAGTTTAGATCTCCGGCTTGCGTCGCGACTGTTTTTT.